This TCR beta chain was profiled in a study of early stage breast cancer tumors. TCRdb's copy holds only in-frame clones and misses some; the assay was immunoSEQ multiplex PCR. This table holds just over 70,000 clones, approximately 79% found once. The CDR3 runs to 14 residues. The germline V gene has CDR1 ENHRY and CDR2 SYGVKD. Trimming stripped 10 bases from V and 0 bases from J, with 15 bases between. The clonotype was recovered from a person in their 60s with breast cancer. Sequenced sample: blood. This sequence joins TRBV10-3 and TRBJ1-1, with D tentatively TRBD1 (6 bases). DNA for the CDR3: TGTGCCACAACCTCAGGGGCCCTGAACACTGAAGCTTTCTTT. Translated: CATTSGALNTEAFF.